Here is one T cell receptor beta chain with its context. The antigen is undetermined. This entry comes from a study of OX40 agonist ivuxolimab in advanced cancers. Turning to the study itself: Age averaged around 54 years (range roughly 23 to 90), and just over 80% were male. A history of anti-PD-1, anti-PD-L1 or anti-CTLA-4 therapy was acceptable, and approximately 40% had some. Study-wide points: At 0.1 to 3.0 mg/kg, clonal expansion of CD4+ and CD8+ blood T cells had occurred by week 6. The average count of expanded clones was higher among CD8+ T cells than among CD4+.

Germline values: CDR1 SGHTA, CDR2 FQGNSA. V dropped 7 bases and J dropped 5; count of bases not matched to a gene: 10. The CDR3 consists of 15 residues. Profiling relied on immunoSEQ multiplex PCR, and the TCRdb table lists in-frame clones only, not all of them. The sample has 70,000 to 95,000 clones; 80% to 90% are singletons. Sample: CD4+ or CD8+ T cells sorted from blood, taken in a trial of the OX40 agonist ivuxolimab. The chain couples TRBV7-2 to TRBJ2-3; 9 nucleotides align to TRBD2. This TCR was recovered from an adult with an advanced solid tumor such as melanoma, head and neck, liver or kidney cancer. Here the CDR3 reads CASKGGRATKDTQYF. The CDR3 DNA is TGTGCCAGCAAAGGCGGGAGGGCTACAAAAGATACGCAGTATTTT. Full variable domain (rest looked up from reference TRBV7-2 and TRBJ2-3): GAGVSQSPSNKVTEKGKDVELRCDPISGHTALYWYRQSLGQGLEFLIYFQGNSAPDKSGLPSDRFSAERTGGSVSTLTIQRTQQEDSAVYLCASKGGRATKDTQYFGPGTRLTVL.